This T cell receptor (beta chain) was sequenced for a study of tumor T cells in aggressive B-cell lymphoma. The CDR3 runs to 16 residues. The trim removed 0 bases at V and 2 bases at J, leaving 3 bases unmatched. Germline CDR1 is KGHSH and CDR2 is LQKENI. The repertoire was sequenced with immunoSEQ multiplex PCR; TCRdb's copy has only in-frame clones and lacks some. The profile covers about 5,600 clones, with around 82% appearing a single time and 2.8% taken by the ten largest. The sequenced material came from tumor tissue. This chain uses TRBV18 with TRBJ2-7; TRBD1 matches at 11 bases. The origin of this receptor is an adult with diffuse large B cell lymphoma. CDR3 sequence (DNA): TGTGCCAGCTCACCACCCTCGGGACAGGGGGCCTACGAGCAGTACTTC. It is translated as CASSPPSGQGAYEQYF. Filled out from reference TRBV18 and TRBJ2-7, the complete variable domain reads NAGVMQNPRHLVRRRGQEARLRCSPMKGHSHVYWYRQLPEEGLKFMVYLQKENIIDESGMPKERFSAEFPKEGPSILRIQQVVRGDSAAYFCASSPPSGQGAYEQYFGPGTRLTVT.